There are a few counts of the clone carrying this T cell receptor beta chain. The data belong to a study of blood T cell repertoires in COVID-19. Original analysis: Cell counts per sample came from amplifying reference gene primers. Assay used: immunoSEQ multiplex PCR; TCRdb lists only in-frame clones, some missing. V, J and clone size were drawn from that table, and D and trimming were deduced from the DNA. The sample has some 42,000 clones; 60% to 80% are singletons. This CDR3 has 15 residues. Trimming cost V 7 bases and J 5 bases; bases outside gene matches: 13. Germline CDR1 MNHEY, CDR2 SVGEGT. V usage is TRBV6-2 or TRBV6-3 and J usage is TRBJ2-7; 8 nucleotides align to TRBD2. The source of this sequence is a woman in her 70s with acute or convalescent COVID-19. Sequenced: peripheral blood. The CDR3 loop reads CASTPPGAGANEQYF. CDR3 coding DNA: TGTGCCAGCACCCCTCCAGGAGCGGGAGCCAACGAGCAGTACTTC.